This TCR beta chain was identified during a study of cytomegalovirus exposure and HLA in healthy donors. This PCR relied on a set of 60 Vbeta primers and 13 Jbeta primers. Generated by immunoSEQ multiplex PCR, the TCRdb table keeps only in-frame clones and is missing some. Seen here are some 180,000 clones, roughly 77% observed once, and the top ten hold 2% to 2.5%. General observations from the study: Differences between HLA loci emerged in a later analysis of TCR association rates, with DRB1 most and HLA-C fewest. In a later analysis, TCR beta V- and J-gene trimming showed a link to a missense DCLRE1C variant. A later analysis linked some 18,000 TCR beta sequences to HLA alleles at 0.05 false discovery rate. What was likely a sequencing artifact was a cluster of highly shared sequence variants.

The V gene's germline CDR1 is KGHSH and CDR2 LQKENI. The V end lost 2 bases, the J end lost 1 base, and 9 bases lay between the germline ends. This CDR3 has 14 amino acids. Worth noting for this clone: Its specificity is unknown.

The source is a woman younger than 45 in good health and CMV-seropositive. The chain joins TRBV18 to TRBJ2-7; tentatively, D is TRBD1 (5 bases). Sequencing was carried out using PBMCs. CDR3: CASSPRDRSYEQYF. The DNA for the CDR3 is TGTGCCAGCTCACCAAGAGACAGATCCTACGAGCAGTACTTC.